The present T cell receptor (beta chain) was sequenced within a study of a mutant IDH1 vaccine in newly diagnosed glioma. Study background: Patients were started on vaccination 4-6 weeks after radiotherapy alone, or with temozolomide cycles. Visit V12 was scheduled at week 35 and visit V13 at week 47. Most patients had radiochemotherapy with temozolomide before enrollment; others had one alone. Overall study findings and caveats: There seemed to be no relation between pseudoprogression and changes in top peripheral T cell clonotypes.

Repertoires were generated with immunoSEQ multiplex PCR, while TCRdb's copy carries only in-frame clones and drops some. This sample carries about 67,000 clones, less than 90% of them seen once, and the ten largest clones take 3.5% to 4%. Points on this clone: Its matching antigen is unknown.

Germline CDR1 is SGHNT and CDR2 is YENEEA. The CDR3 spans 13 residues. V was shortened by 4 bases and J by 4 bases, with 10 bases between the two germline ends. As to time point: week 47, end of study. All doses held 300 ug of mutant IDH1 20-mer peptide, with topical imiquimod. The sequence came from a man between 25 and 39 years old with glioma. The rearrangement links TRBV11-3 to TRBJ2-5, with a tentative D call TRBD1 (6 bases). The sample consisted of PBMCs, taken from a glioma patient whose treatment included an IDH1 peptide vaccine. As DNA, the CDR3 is TGTGCCAGCAGCTCCAGGGGTGGAGAGACCCAGTACTTC. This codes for CASSSRGGETQYF.